This T cell receptor (beta chain) was retrieved from a study of cytomegalovirus exposure and HLA in healthy donors. Study information: Across 300 to 400 genotyped donors, just over 80% landed in the Caucasian-associated ancestry cluster.

The PCR had 60 Vbeta and 13 Jbeta primers. TCRdb's copy holds only in-frame clones and misses some; the assay was immunoSEQ multiplex PCR. The data hold some 150,000 clones, with roughly 80% observed a single time. This clone showed up just a few times. Losses at the gene ends were 0 bases for V and 0 bases for J; bases not matched to a gene: 3. The CDR3 totals 17 residues. CDR1 SGHNT and CDR2 YYREEE come from the germline V gene (reference sequence). The sequence was collected from a young man in good health and CMV-seropositive. This chain links TRBV5-4 with TRBJ2-6; 7 bases are shared with TRBD1. Sequenced material: PBMCs. The CDR3 loop reads CASSLGGDSSGANVLTF. Written as DNA, the CDR3 is TGTGCCAGCAGCTTGGGAGGGGACAGCTCTGGGGCCAACGTCCTGACTTTC.